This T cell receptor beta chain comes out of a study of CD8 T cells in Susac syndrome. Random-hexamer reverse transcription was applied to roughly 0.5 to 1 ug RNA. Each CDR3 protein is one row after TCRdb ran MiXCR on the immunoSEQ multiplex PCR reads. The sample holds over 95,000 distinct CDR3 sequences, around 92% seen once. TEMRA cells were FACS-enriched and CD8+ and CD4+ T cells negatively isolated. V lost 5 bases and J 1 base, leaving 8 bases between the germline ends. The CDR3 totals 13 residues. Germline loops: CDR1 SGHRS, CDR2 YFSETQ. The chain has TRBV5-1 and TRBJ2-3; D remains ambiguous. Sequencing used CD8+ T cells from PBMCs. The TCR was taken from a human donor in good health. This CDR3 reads CASSSHGTDTQYF. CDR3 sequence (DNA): TGCGCCAGCAGTTCTCACGGCACAGATACGCAGTATTTT.